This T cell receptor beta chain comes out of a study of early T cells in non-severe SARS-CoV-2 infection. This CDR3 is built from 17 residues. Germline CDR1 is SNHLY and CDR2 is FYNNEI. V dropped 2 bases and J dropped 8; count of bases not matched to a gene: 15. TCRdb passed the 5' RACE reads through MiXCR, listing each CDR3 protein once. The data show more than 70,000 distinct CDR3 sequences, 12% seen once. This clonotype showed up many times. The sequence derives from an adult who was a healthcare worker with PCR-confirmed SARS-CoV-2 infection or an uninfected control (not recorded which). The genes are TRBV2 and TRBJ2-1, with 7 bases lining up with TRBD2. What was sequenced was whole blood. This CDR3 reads CASSELEGGGRTDEQFF. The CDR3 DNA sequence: TGTGCCAGCAGTGAATTGGAGGGCGGCGGGAGAACAGATGAGCAGTTCTTC.